Below, 11 T cell receptor beta chains from the same sample are listed, as sequenced in a study of OX40 agonist ivuxolimab in advanced cancers. Generated by immunoSEQ multiplex PCR, the TCRdb table keeps only in-frame clones and is missing some. The repertoire holds 49,000 or so clones, roughly 88% seen once, with 2.6% in the top ten. The sequenced sample was CD4+ or CD8+ T cells sorted from blood, obtained in a trial of the OX40 agonist ivuxolimab. The receptors originated from an adult with an advanced solid tumor such as melanoma, head and neck, liver or kidney cancer.

The rearrangement joins TRBV2 to TRBJ1-2; D is unresolved. V lost 3 bases, J lost 4 bases, and 12 bases lay in between. Germline CDR1 SNHLY, CDR2 FYNNEI. The CDR3 length is 14 residues. The CDR3 loop is CASSDGEGSYGYTF. CDR3 coding DNA: TGTGCCAGCAGTGATGGGGAGGGTAGCTATGGCTACACCTTC. The full variable domain, its missing parts supplied by reference TRBV2 and TRBJ1-2, is EPEVTQTPSHQVTQMGQEVILRCVPISNHLYFYWYRQILGQKVEFLVSFYNNEISEKSEIFDDQFSVERPDGSNFTLKIRSTKLEDSAMYFCASSDGEGSYGYTFGSGTRLTVV.

This clone showed up just a few times. V is TRBV5-6 and J is TRBJ2-7; maybe TRBD2 (6 bases). The CDR3 is 13 residues long. CDR1 SGHDT and CDR2 YYEEEE come from the germline V gene. V lost 2 bases and J lost 0, with 6 bases in between. The CDR3 bases are TGTGCCAGCAGCTTAGCGGGCTCCTACGAGCAGTACTTC. It yields the protein CASSLAGSYEQYF.

J is TRBJ2-3 and V is TRBV7-3, with a possible D match to TRBD1 (6 bases). Trimming cost V 2 bases and J 7 bases, with 10 bases left between them. The germline V gene has CDR1 SGHTA and CDR2 FQGTGA. This CDR3 has 13 amino acids. The DNA of the CDR3 is TGTGCCAGCAGCTTAGCCAGGGGAAATACGCAGTATTTT. It codes for CASSLARGNTQYF.

This chain connects TRBV6-5 to TRBJ2-7, with 11 bases matching TRBD1. V lost 4 bases and J lost 4; bases outside the gene matches: 6. The CDR3 runs to 15 residues. Germline CDR1 and CDR2: MNHEY and SVGAGI. In nucleotides, the CDR3 is TGTGCCAGCAGTTCAGGGGGACAGGGGGAGTACGAGCAGTACTTC. This codes for CASSSGGQGEYEQYF.

This chain uses TRBV27 with TRBJ2-7, with TRBD1 as a possible D gene (5 bases). The V gene's germline CDR1 is MNHEY and CDR2 SMNVEV (reference sequence). Trimming removed 2 bases from V and 4 bases from J, with 9 bases in between. There are 13 residues in the CDR3. Here the CDR3 DNA reads TGTGCCAGCAGTTTAAAGGGGTCTTACGAGCAGTACTTC. It encodes CASSLKGSYEQYF.

In DNA, the CDR3 is TGTGCCAGCTCGAGACTCACAAACACTGAAGCTTTCTTT. As protein: CASSRLTNTEAFF. The V and J genes are TRBV18 and TRBJ1-1; D is undetermined. The CDR3 is 13 amino acids. Germline-derived CDR1 and CDR2 are KGHSH and LQKENI. V lost 6 bases to trimming and J lost 2 bases, with 10 bases between them.

Comments on this clone: Germline is not matched at one junction end, which may reflect a read error. V gene TRBV30 combines with J gene TRBJ1-3; D gene uncertain. Germline V gene sequence: CDR1 GTSNPN, CDR2 SVGIG (reference sequence). The CDR3 spans 12 residues. CDR3 nucleotide sequence: TGTGCCTGGAGGGACGTAGGGAAACACCATATATTT. It yields the protein CAWRDVGKHHIF.

This chain uses TRBV2 with TRBJ2-1; no clear D. CDR1 and CDR2 (germline): SNHLY, FYNNEI. The CDR3 covers 14 residues. Trimming took off 2 bases at V and 13 bases at J, with 18 bases between the two ends. CDR3: CASSEIGPGSPQFF. The CDR3 coding sequence is TGTGCCAGCAGTGAAATCGGCCCCGGGTCCCCCCAGTTCTTC.

The gene calls are TRBV27 and TRBJ1-2, with D tentatively TRBD1 (6 bases). This CDR3 comprises 14 residues. CDR1 is MNHEY, CDR2 SMNVEV, per germline (reference sequence). V gave up 4 bases and J gave up 3 bases, with 12 bases separating them. The CDR3 sequence is CASSSETGHYGYTF. DNA of the CDR3: TGTGCCAGCAGTTCGGAGACAGGACACTATGGCTACACCTTC.

The rearrangement links TRBV7-2 to TRBJ1-4; the match to TRBD1 covers 7 bases. V lost 5 bases to trimming and J lost 3 bases; unmatched junction nucleotides: 9. The germline V gene has CDR1 SGHTA and CDR2 FQGNSA. This CDR3 spans 16 amino acids. CDR3 region: CASSTTRTGSNEKLFF. DNA of the CDR3: TGTGCCAGCAGCACCACCCGGACAGGTTCTAATGAAAAACTGTTTTTT.

The chain employs TRBV10-3 and TRBJ2-1, with 14 nucleotides matching TRBD2. Per the germline V gene, CDR1 is ENHRY and CDR2 is SYGVKD. This CDR3 contains 17 residues. V gave up 2 bases and J gave up 7 bases; unmatched junction bases: 7. The CDR3 is CAISEERGLAGDNEQFF. For the CDR3, the DNA is TGTGCCATCAGTGAGGAACGGGGACTAGCGGGGGATAATGAGCAGTTCTTC.